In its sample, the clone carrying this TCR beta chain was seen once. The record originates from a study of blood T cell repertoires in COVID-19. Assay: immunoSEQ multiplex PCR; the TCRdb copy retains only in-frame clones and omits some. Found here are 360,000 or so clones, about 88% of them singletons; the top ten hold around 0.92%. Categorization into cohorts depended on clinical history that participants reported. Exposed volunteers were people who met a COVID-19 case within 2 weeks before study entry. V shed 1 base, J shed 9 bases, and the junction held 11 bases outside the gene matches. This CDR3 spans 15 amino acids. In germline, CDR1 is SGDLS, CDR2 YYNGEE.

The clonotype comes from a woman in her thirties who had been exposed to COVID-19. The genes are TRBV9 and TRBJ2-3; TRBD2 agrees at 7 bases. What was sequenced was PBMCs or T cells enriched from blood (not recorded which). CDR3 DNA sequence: TGTGCCAGCAGCGTACAAACCTCCCGGGGAGGGACGCAGTATTTT. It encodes CASSVQTSRGGTQYF.